A single sample gave rise to the 23 T cell receptor beta chains below, sequenced in a study of control samples from healthy donors and cancer patients (dated by TCRdb to about 2020). The receptor library was made with the immunoSEQ multiplex PCR assay. The table comes from immuneACCESS by way of TCRdb, which keeps in-frame sequences with V and J called. Part of the clones is missing from these tables; in studies checked, under half for an unresolved V gene and the rest for unknown reasons. The sample table shows 100,000 to 110,000 clones, and about 90% are seen once. 18% of the sample is held by the ten biggest clonotypes. Source material: blood. All receptors derive from a woman aged 50 to 60 in good health.

Written as DNA, the CDR3 is TGTGCCAGCAAGGCGGGCCCCAATGAGCAGTTCTTC. Its protein is CASKAGPNEQFF. The chain uses TRBV6-5 and TRBJ2-1, with D perhaps matching TRBD2 (5 bases). Germline V gene lookup returns CDR1 MNHEY and CDR2 SVGAGI. CDR3 length: 12 residues. Trimming left V 7 bases short and J 6 bases short, with 10 bases between.

This clone was found a few times. The identical CDR3 is also encoded by other nucleotide sequences in the sample. CDR3 in amino acids: CAWSVGSSGANVLTF. The DNA of the CDR3 is TGTGCCTGGAGTGTCGGGAGCTCTGGGGCCAACGTCCTGACTTTC. The chain is built from TRBV30 and TRBJ2-6; D possibly corresponds to TRBD2 (6 bases). V was trimmed by 0 bases and J by 0 bases, leaving 6 bases between them. Germline V gene lookup returns CDR1 GTSNPN and CDR2 SVGIG (reference sequence). The CDR3 loop spans 15 amino acids.

The CDR3 DNA follows: TGTGCCAGTAGTATAGCGGGCAGGGGGGGCGATCAGCCCCAGCATTTT. Encoded protein: CASSIAGRGGDQPQHF. This chain joins TRBV19 and TRBJ1-5; TRBD1 agrees at 7 bases. V shed 1 base, J shed 5 bases, and the junction held 8 bases outside the gene matches. The CDR3 runs 16 residues. Germline V CDR1 and CDR2: LNHDA, SQIVND (reference sequence). Drawing the rest from reference TRBV19 and TRBJ1-5, the complete variable domain is DGGITQSPKYLFRKEGQNVTLSCEQNLNHDAMYWYRQDPGQGLRLIYYSQIVNDFQKGDIAEGYSVSREKKESFPLTVTSAQKNPTAFYLCASSIAGRGGDQPQHFGDGTRLSIL.

The rearrangement joins TRBV30 to TRBJ2-7; either TRBD1 or TRBD2 may fit D (5 bases each). The CDR3 has 14 residues. The V and J ends lost 5 bases and 3 bases respectively, with 17 bases between them. CDR1 is GTSNPN, CDR2 SVGIG, per germline (reference sequence). This CDR3 reads CAWGDEGPNYEQYV. CDR3 DNA sequence: TGTGCCTGGGGGGACGAGGGACCAAACTACGAGCAGTACGTC.

This sequence joins TRBV24-1 and TRBJ2-1; 7 positions agree with TRBD1. CDR3 length: 16 amino acids. Germline assignment: CDR1 KGHDR and CDR2 SFDVKD. With V trimmed by 3 bases and J by 3 bases, 7 bases remained unmatched. The CDR3 DNA reads as TGTGCCACCAGTGATCCATCAGGGGGAGTCTACAATGAGCAGTTCTTC. Translated: CATSDPSGGVYNEQFF.

This rearrangement joins TRBV5-1 to TRBJ2-5, with 8 nucleotides matching TRBD1. Germline values: CDR1 SGHRS, CDR2 YFSETQ. The V and J ends lost 4 bases and 5 bases, in that order; junction bases with no gene match: 10. CDR3 length equals 15 residues. Here the CDR3 reads CASSPGGQGGETQYF. In DNA, the CDR3 is TGCGCCAGCAGCCCCGGTGGACAGGGCGGCGAGACCCAGTACTTC.

In its sample, this clone was seen once. CDR3 sequence reads: CASSFAARASGNTIYF. CDR3 nucleotides: TGTGCCAGCAGTTTCGCGGCCAGGGCCTCTGGAAACACCATATATTTT. The rearrangement links TRBV6-6 to TRBJ1-3; maybe TRBD1 (5 bases). The V gene's germline CDR1 is MNHNY and CDR2 SVGAGI (reference sequence). CDR3 length: 16 residues. The V and J ends lost 4 bases and 0 bases respectively, with 13 bases between them.

The chain links TRBV9 to TRBJ2-3; D possibly corresponds to TRBD1 (5 bases). Trimming left V 4 bases short and J 5 bases short, with 14 bases between. Per the germline V gene, CDR1 is SGDLS and CDR2 is YYNGEE. This CDR3 spans 14 amino acids. The chain's CDR3 is CASSTGWGQDTQYF. The DNA for the CDR3 is TGTGCCAGCAGCACGGGTTGGGGCCAAGATACGCAGTATTTT.

The chain recombines TRBV7-8 with TRBJ2-1; 10 bases agree with TRBD2. Germline V gene lookup returns CDR1 SGHVS and CDR2 FQNEAQ. Trimming at V came to 3 bases and at J to 4 bases, leaving 6 bases not matched to a gene. This CDR3 region has 16 residues. The CDR3 region has the DNA TGTGCCAGCAGCTTTGTCGTGACTAGCGGGTACAATGAGCAGTTCTTC. Its protein product is CASSFVVTSGYNEQFF.

The chain couples TRBV29-1 to TRBJ2-3, with 10 bases aligning to TRBD2. V lost 1 base to trimming and J lost 3 bases; unmatched junction nucleotides: 7. CDR1 is SQVTM and CDR2 is ANQGSEA in the germline V gene. CDR3 length equals 16 residues. The CDR3 sequence: CSVEVVASGRTDTQYF. The CDR3 region has the DNA TGCAGCGTTGAAGTTGTCGCTAGCGGGAGAACAGATACGCAGTATTTT.

V is TRBV7-9 and J is TRBJ1-6; 8 bases line up with TRBD1. Germline V gives CDR1 SEHNR, CDR2 FQNEAQ (reference sequence). The CDR3 has 16 residues. The V and J ends lost 5 bases and 3 bases, in that order; junction bases with no gene match: 6. CDR3 sequence (DNA): TGTGCCAGCAGCGACGGACAGGGATTCTATAATTCACCCCTCCACTTT. Residues: CASSDGQGFYNSPLHF.

The chain carries TRBV7-7 and TRBJ2-1; TRBD2 matches 9 bases. The J segment lost 7 bases and the V segment lost 5 bases, leaving 9 bases of the junction unmatched. Germline assignment: CDR1 SSHAT and CDR2 FNYEAQ (reference sequence). The CDR3 length is 15 residues. Here the CDR3 DNA reads TGTGCCAGCAGCCCGTCGGGACTAGCTTATAATGAGCAGTTCTTC. Its translation: CASSPSGLAYNEQFF.

V gene TRBV9 combines with J gene TRBJ2-1; maybe TRBD2 (6 bases). Trimming left V 4 bases short and J 1 base short, with 15 bases between. This CDR3 is 16 amino acids long. Germline loops: CDR1 SGDLS, CDR2 YYNGEE. The CDR3 reads CASSPGGGVSYNEQFF. In DNA, the CDR3 is TGTGCCAGCAGCCCAGGTGGCGGGGTATCCTACAATGAGCAGTTCTTC.

The chain couples TRBV29-1 to TRBJ1-2, with D perhaps matching TRBD1 (6 bases). V dropped 3 bases and J dropped 7 bases, with 12 bases sitting between them. There are 12 residues in the CDR3. The V gene's germline CDR1 is SQVTM and CDR2 ANQGSEA. CDR3: CSVEDSLLGYTF. Written as DNA, the CDR3 is TGCAGCGTTGAGGACAGCCTTCTTGGCTACACCTTC.

The rearrangement uses TRBV4-1 and TRBJ1-5, with 9 bases that match TRBD1. J gave up 6 bases and V 1 base, and 4 bases lay outside the gene matches. This CDR3 has 15 amino acids. Germline CDR1 is MGHRA and CDR2 is YSYEKL. In DNA form, the CDR3 reads TGCGCCAGCAGCCAAGCGGACAGGGGAAGTCAGCCCCAGCATTTT. This sequence encodes CASSQADRGSQPQHF.

The rearrangement uses TRBV1 and TRBJ2-1; the table assigns TRBD2, which was not confirmed against the DNA. TRBV1 represents a pseudogene. This CDR3 region has 15 residues. The CDR3 protein is CTSSSRLGAIDEQFF. The CDR3 nucleotides read TGCACCAGCAGCTCCAGACTAGGGGCGATCGATGAGCAGTTCTTC.

V and J are TRBV9 and TRBJ1-5; 7 positions agree with TRBD1. This CDR3 is built from 14 residues. Germline-derived CDR1 and CDR2 are SGDLS and YYNGEE. J lost 9 bases, V lost 3 bases, and 9 bases had no gene match. The CDR3 is CASSATQGPRPQHF. CDR3 coding DNA: TGTGCCAGCAGCGCAACACAGGGGCCTCGGCCCCAGCATTTT.

V gene TRBV4-1 combines with J gene TRBJ2-6, with D perhaps TRBD1 or TRBD2 (5 bases each). The CDR3 is 19 amino acids. Trimming removed 0 bases from V and 0 bases from J, with 15 bases in between. Germline V gene lookup returns CDR1 MGHRA and CDR2 YSYEKL. This CDR3 is CASSQERGEGYSGANVLTF. CDR3 in DNA: TGCGCCAGCAGCCAAGAGAGAGGGGAAGGTTACTCTGGGGCCAACGTCCTGACTTTC.

The rearrangement joins TRBV11-2 to TRBJ1-2, with D perhaps matching TRBD1 (6 bases). V gave up 6 bases and J gave up 0 bases, with 23 bases separating them. Germline V CDR1 and CDR2: SGHAT, FQNNGV. The CDR3 runs 18 residues. CDR3 bases: TGTGCCAGCAGACATACTGGGGGCAAGGGCGACTCTAACTATGGCTACACCTTC. It yields the protein CASRHTGGKGDSNYGYTF.

V gene TRBV6-4 combines with J gene TRBJ2-2, with 10 bases matching TRBD1. Germline values: CDR1 MRHNA, CDR2 SNTAGT. With 6 bases clipped from V and 4 bases from J, the junction kept 5 bases outside the gene matches. The CDR3 has 15 residues. The CDR3 DNA reads TGTGCCAGCAGCCGACAGGGGGCGGTCACCGGGGAGCTGTTTTTT. It encodes CASSRQGAVTGELFF.

This clone was detected once. This chain uses TRBV5-1 with TRBJ2-1; TRBD1 might be the D (6 bases). The length of the CDR3 is 15 residues. V lost 0 bases and J 1 base, leaving 8 bases between the germline ends. Germline CDR1 reads SGHRS; CDR2 reads YFSETQ. DNA of the CDR3: TGCGCCAGCAGCTTGGAAGGGGGTTCCTACAATGAGCAGTTCTTC. Translating it yields CASSLEGGSYNEQFF.

The chain couples TRBV9 to TRBJ1-1; possible D gene TRBD1, 5 bases. The CDR3 length is 13 residues. The germline V and J ends were trimmed by 3 bases and 5 bases, with 11 bases remaining between them. Per the germline V gene, CDR1 is SGDLS and CDR2 is YYNGEE. The CDR3: CASSARAGTEAFF. The CDR3, as DNA: TGTGCCAGCAGCGCCCGCGCAGGGACTGAAGCTTTCTTT.

V gene TRBV7-2 combines with J gene TRBJ1-1; 8 bases align to TRBD1. Germline trimming cut 2 bases from V and 3 bases from J; bases unmatched to any gene: 14. The CDR3 is made up of 18 amino acids. The V gene's germline CDR1 is SGHTA and CDR2 FQGNSA. CDR3 loop: CASSLTRDRRPLDTEAFF. The CDR3 DNA follows: TGTGCCAGCAGCTTAACGCGGGACAGGCGACCGCTCGACACTGAAGCTTTCTTT.